Each of the 8 T cell receptor beta chains below was sequenced from the same sample in a study of T cells in Graves' hyperthyroidism and ophthalmopathy. TCR beta CDR3 region amplification was performed from RNA transcripts. First-round RT-PCR of the TCR CDR3 relied on the HTBI primer set. TCRdb processed the multiplex PCR reads anew with MiXCR; each CDR3 protein has one entry. The sample holds fewer than 400,000 distinct CDR3 sequences, approximately 14% seen once. The sequenced sample was blood. The receptors derive from a woman under 30 with Graves' hyperthyroidism that later progressed to Graves' ophthalmopathy.

This clonotype was seen many times. V usage is TRBV27 and J usage is TRBJ1-2; 11 bases agree with TRBD1. Trimming took 4 bases from V and 5 from J; bases not matched to a gene: 3. The CDR3 has 14 amino acids. Germline V lookup: CDR1 MNHEY, CDR2 SMNVEV (reference sequence). Written as DNA, the CDR3 is TGTGCCAGCAGTTACGGACAGGGGGCTTATGGCTACACCTTC. This codes for CASSYGQGAYGYTF.

V is TRBV27 and J is TRBJ2-7; tentatively, D is TRBD2 (6 bases). The length of the CDR3 is 15 residues. V dropped 5 bases and J dropped 3 bases, with 17 bases sitting between them. The germline CDR1 and CDR2 sequences are MNHEY and SMNVEV (reference sequence). This CDR3 is CASSLIGGTFYEQYF. For the CDR3, the DNA is TGTGCCAGCAGTCTCATCGGCGGGACTTTCTACGAGCAGTACTTC.

Notes on this clonotype: Given a much more abundant clone one base away, this may be a read error. V gene TRBV28 combines with J gene TRBJ1-2, with TRBD1 matching 7 bases. The CDR3 has 13 residues. Germline-derived CDR1 and CDR2 are MDHEN and SYDVKM. DNA for the CDR3: TGTGCCACCCTACTAGGGGGCGACTATGGCCACACCTTC. Amino acids: CATLLGGDYGHTF.

This clonotype was counted at least ten times. This chain joins TRBV6-2 or TRBV6-3 and TRBJ1-2; 10 bases map to TRBD1. V shed 6 bases and J 6 bases; nucleotides not matched to a gene: 4. Germline CDR1 and CDR2: MNHEY and SVGEGT. This CDR3 is 13 amino acids long. CDR3 DNA sequence: TGTGCCAGCAGATCAGACAGGGGGCATGGCTACACCTTC. It specifies CASRSDRGHGYTF.

This chain links TRBV18 with TRBJ2-7; TRBD1 agrees at 9 bases. The germline CDR1 and CDR2 sequences are KGHSH and LQKENI. This CDR3 spans 15 amino acids. V shed 0 bases and J 6 bases; nucleotides not matched to a gene: 6. DNA of the CDR3: TGTGCCAGCTCACCACCCTCGGACAGGGGAGGCGAGCAGTACTTC. Translation: CASSPPSDRGGEQYF.

This clonotype showed up many times. V usage is TRBV28 and J usage is TRBJ2-1, with 7 bases that match TRBD2. After removal of 3 bases from V and 8 bases from J, the junction contained 7 bases not matched to a gene. Germline V gene sequence: CDR1 MDHEN, CDR2 SYDVKM. The CDR3 totals 14 residues. For the CDR3, the DNA is TGTGCCAGCAGTTTGGGAGGGTCATCAGATGAGCAGTTCTTC. Translated: CASSLGGSSDEQFF.

The chain is built from TRBV10-3 and TRBJ2-5; no reliable D call. The germline V gene has CDR1 ENHRY and CDR2 SYGVKD. Between the trimmed V and J ends, which lost 0 bases and 5 bases, there was a span of 4 bases. The CDR3 is 12 residues long. CDR3 coding DNA: TGTGCCATCAGTGAGTCCCCCGAGACCCAGTACTTC. It is translated as CAISESPETQYF.

This clonotype has only a few counts. This sequence joins TRBV19 and TRBJ2-7, with a tentative D call TRBD2 (6 bases). V dropped 4 bases and J dropped 5 bases, with 12 bases sitting between them. From germline, CDR1 is LNHDA and CDR2 SQIVND (reference sequence). The CDR3 is made up of 13 amino acids. CDR3 sequence: CASSRAGPNEQYF. In DNA, the CDR3 is TGTGCCAGTAGTAGGGCGGGGCCCAACGAGCAGTACTTC.